A single sample gave rise to the 13 T cell receptor beta chains below, sequenced in a study of Graves' ophthalmopathy and Graves' hyperthyroidism. TCR beta CDR3 amplification used RNA transcripts. RT-PCR with HTBI primers came first, then second-round multiplex PCR. TCRdb independently ran MiXCR on the multiplex PCR reads; one entry per CDR3 protein. The sample lists about 1.2 million distinct CDR3 sequences, about 38% seen once, with approximately 12% in the top ten. The sequencing sample was made of peripheral blood or thyroid tissue (not recorded which). The receptors were sampled from an adult man with Graves' hyperthyroidism.

The sample holds many counts of this clonotype. At one boundary the junction diverges from the germline segment, which might be a read error. This rearrangement joins TRBV4-2 to TRBJ1-3, with D possibly being TRBD1 (6 bases). The CDR3 length is 15 residues. From germline, CDR1 is LGHNA and CDR2 YNFKEQ. CDR3 bases: TGTGCCAGCAGCCAAGAAGGACAGTTTGTTGGTAGGCTTAATTTT. Encoded protein: CASSQEGQFVGRLNF.

Comments on this clonotype: A single base separates this from a much larger clone, so it may be a read error. The chain links TRBV19 to TRBJ1-2; maybe TRBD1 (5 bases). The germline V gene encodes CDR1 LNHDA and CDR2 SQIVND (reference sequence). The CDR3 totals 16 residues. The V and J ends lost 1 base and 1 base respectively, with 13 bases between them. CDR3 in DNA: TGTGCCAGTAGTATAGCTGCAACAGGCCTTAACTATGGCTACACCTTC. Encoded protein: CASSIAATGLNYGYTF.

This clonotype has ten or more counts. The chain has TRBV25-1 and TRBJ1-2; D uncertain. This CDR3 region has 14 residues. Germline V lookup: CDR1 MGHDK, CDR2 SYGVNS. Trimming left V 1 base short and J 4 bases short, with 10 bases between. CDR3 coding DNA: TGTGCCAGCAGTGAATTTGAGGGAGGCTATGGCTACACCTTC. Its protein is CASSEFEGGYGYTF.

The chain combines TRBV27 with TRBJ1-5, with TRBD1 matching over 9 bases. With V trimmed by 0 bases and J by 0 bases, 3 bases remained unmatched. CDR1 and CDR2 (germline): MNHEY, SMNVEV (reference sequence). The CDR3 has 17 residues. The CDR3 reads CASSLSIQGASNQPQHF. For the CDR3, the DNA is TGTGCCAGCAGTTTATCGATACAGGGGGCTAGCAATCAGCCCCAGCATTTT.

Comments on this clonotype: A read error may account for a junction end that differs from germline. The chain carries TRBV5-1 and TRBJ2-5; TRBD2 aligns across 10 bases. This CDR3 is built from 16 residues. Germline V lookup: CDR1 SGHRS, CDR2 YFSETQ. DNA of the CDR3: TGTGCCAGCAGCTTGGAGGCTAGCGGGGGCCAAGAGACCCAGTACTTC. This translates into CASSLEASGGQETQYF.

The chain couples TRBV29-1 to TRBJ1-6; TRBD1 matches at 7 bases. Trimming took 6 bases from V and 12 from J; bases not matched to a gene: 8. The CDR3 runs 12 residues. Germline V gene sequence: CDR1 SQVTM, CDR2 ANQGSEA. CDR3 sequence (DNA): TGCAGCGTCCCAGGGGGGCTCGGACCCCTCCACTTT. It translates to CSVPGGLGPLHF.

Comments on this clonotype: A clone one base away is much larger, so this may be a read error. V gene TRBV10-1 combines with J gene TRBJ2-5; D remains ambiguous. The CDR3 runs to 14 residues. V gave up 2 bases and J gave up 0 bases, with 7 bases separating them. Germline V gene data show CDR1 as WNHNN and CDR2 as SYGVQD (reference sequence). The chain's CDR3 is CASSETAYQETQYF. CDR3 in DNA: TGCGCCAGCAGTGAGACCGCGTACCAAGAGACCCAGTACTTC.

Comments on this clonotype: Likely a read error: the CDR3 ends without its conserved phenylalanine or tryptophan. It is unclear where the CDR3 begins or ends on the DNA, so no DNA is shown, and the CDR3 is as TCRdb lists it. The chain carries TRBV6-1 and TRBJ1-4; the D call TRBD1 from the table was never checked on the DNA. The CDR3 region is 10 residues in length, termini included. The V gene's germline CDR1 is MNHNS and CDR2 SASEGT. CDR3 region: CASTMGSGTY.

The genes are TRBV10-3 and TRBJ2-7; D is perhaps TRBD1 (5 bases). Trimming shortened V by 7 bases and J by 7 bases, and 14 bases separated the two germline ends. CDR1 is ENHRY and CDR2 is SYGVKD in the germline V gene. This CDR3 comprises 12 residues. CDR3 loop: CAIMAGQWEQYF. The CDR3 nucleotides read TGTGCCATCATGGCAGGGCAATGGGAGCAGTACTTC.

The chain employs TRBV2 and TRBJ2-7; D ambiguous. Trimming left V 4 bases short and J 2 bases short, with 9 bases between. There are 13 residues in the CDR3. Germline V gene data show CDR1 as SNHLY and CDR2 as FYNNEI. The CDR3 DNA reads TGTGCCAGCAGTGTAGGAAGAGCCTACGAGCAGTACTTC. Amino acids: CASSVGRAYEQYF. Filled out from reference TRBV2 and TRBJ2-7, the complete variable domain reads EPEVTQTPSHQVTQMGQEVILRCVPISNHLYFYWYRQILGQKVEFLVSFYNNEISEKSEIFDDQFSVERPDGSNFTLKIRSTKLEDSAMYFCASSVGRAYEQYFGPGTRLTVT.

This clonotype was counted ten times or more. The chain couples TRBV7-2 to TRBJ2-5; 8 nucleotides match TRBD1. After removal of 5 bases from V and 5 bases from J, the junction contained 10 bases not matched to a gene. The length of the CDR3 is 15 residues. Germline V gives CDR1 SGHTA, CDR2 FQGNSA. The CDR3 DNA follows: TGTGCCAGCAGCGTCGACAGGGGCTTTCGGGAGACCCAGTACTTC. Encoded protein: CASSVDRGFRETQYF.

Regarding this clonotype: At one end, the junction sequence differs from germline, possibly due to a read error. CDR3 DNA: TGTGCCAGCAGTGGTACAGTTAACTATGGCTACGCCTTC. Protein product: CASSGTVNYGYAF. The rearrangement uses TRBV10-2 and TRBJ1-2; unclear D gene. Germline CDR1 is WSHSY and CDR2 is SAAADI. This CDR3 is built from 13 residues.

The chain couples TRBV25-1 to TRBJ1-1; a possible D gene is TRBD1 (6 bases). Germline lookup yields CDR1 MGHDK and CDR2 SYGVNS. V lost 4 bases and J 5 bases, leaving 17 bases between the germline ends. The CDR3 consists of 15 residues. For the CDR3, the DNA is TGTGCCAGCAGTGCGAGGACAGCCTGGGGAACTGAAGCTTTCTTT. It yields the protein CASSARTAWGTEAFF.